The next 3 T cell receptor beta chains were all read from a single sample in a study of blood T cells in healthy people across ages. Then a second PCR, running roughly 7 to 11 cycles, was carried out with a sample-barcoded 5' primer and a J-beta primer mix. TCRdb re-analysed the 5' RACE reads in MiXCR, keeping a single row per CDR3 protein. This table holds fewer than 900,000 distinct CDR3 sequences, 49% found once. The sequenced sample consisted of blood. All receptors derive from a woman aged 55-69 years in good health.

The chain carries TRBV27 and TRBJ2-2; D ambiguous. The CDR3 consists of 15 residues. Germline lookup yields CDR1 MNHEY and CDR2 SMNVEV (reference sequence). V was trimmed by 7 bases and J by 1 base, leaving 13 bases between them. Written as DNA, the CDR3 is TGTGCCAGCAAGCAGACGGCCCTGAACACCGGGGAGCTGTTTTTT. Translation gives CASKQTALNTGELFF.

The chain joins TRBV20-1 to TRBJ2-3; no reliable D call. The germline V gene has CDR1 DFQATT and CDR2 SNEGSKA (reference sequence). Trimming removed 1 base from V and 10 bases from J, with 21 bases in between. The CDR3 is 15 amino acids. The CDR3 is CSARGLGPGDPPQYF. CDR3 sequence (DNA): TGCAGTGCTAGAGGACTTGGCCCAGGTGATCCCCCGCAGTATTTT.

V and J are TRBV7-3 and TRBJ2-6; D possibly corresponds to TRBD1 (6 bases). Trimming cost V 5 bases and J 0 bases, with 20 bases left between them. The length of the CDR3 is 19 residues. Germline CDR1 reads SGHTA; CDR2 reads FQGTGA. DNA of the CDR3: TGTGCCAGCAGCGAGGCCGGGACAAGGCTCTTCTCTGGGGCCAACGTCCTGACTTTC. It translates to CASSEAGTRLFSGANVLTF. The whole variable domain, filled in from reference TRBV7-3 and TRBJ2-6, reads GAGVSQTPSNKVTEKGKYVELRCDPISGHTALYWYRQSLGQGPEFLIYFQGTGAADDSGLPNDRFFAVRPEGSVSTLKIQRTERGDSAVYLCASSEAGTRLFSGANVLTFGAGSRLTVL.